These 16 T cell receptor beta chains originate from one sample sequenced in a study of cytomegalovirus exposure and HLA in healthy donors. The PCR made use of 60 Vbeta and 13 Jbeta primers. TCRdb's table, derived via immunoSEQ multiplex PCR, lists solely in-frame clones and lacks some. The sample contains 140,000 to 150,000 clones, almost 85% of which appear only once. Sequencing input: PBMCs. These receptors all stem from a woman between 55 and 75 years old in good health and CMV-seropositive.

The chain links TRBV7-2 to TRBJ2-7; D is perhaps TRBD1 (5 bases). Germline-derived CDR1 and CDR2 are SGHTA and FQGNSA. Trimming cost V 5 bases and J 5 bases, with 13 bases left between them. The CDR3 contains 13 residues. CDR3 DNA sequence: TGTGCCAGCAGCCCCCAGGGTTCCCACGAGCAGTACTTC. Translation: CASSPQGSHEQYF.

The chain carries TRBV30 and TRBJ1-1, with 9 bases that match TRBD1. J lost 4 bases, V lost 2 bases, and 11 bases had no gene match. The CDR3 runs to 16 residues. The germline V gene has CDR1 GTSNPN and CDR2 SVGIG (reference sequence). This CDR3 is CAWSTGTGFRGTEAFF. CDR3 sequence (DNA): TGTGCCTGGAGTACCGGGACAGGGTTTAGAGGCACTGAAGCTTTCTTT.

As DNA, the CDR3 is TGTGCCAGCAGCGTAGCCCCTAGGGCGGGGGAAGATACGCAGTATTTT. Translating gives CASSVAPRAGEDTQYF. V is TRBV9 and J is TRBJ2-3; 7 nucleotides agree with TRBD2. The germline V gene has CDR1 SGDLS and CDR2 YYNGEE. V gave up 0 bases and J gave up 5 bases; unmatched junction bases: 9. The CDR3 consists of 16 residues.

The chain links TRBV25-1 to TRBJ2-1; the match to TRBD1 covers 7 bases. Germline V CDR1 and CDR2: MGHDK, SYGVNS. This CDR3 has 16 amino acids. Trimming took 1 base from V and 0 from J; bases not matched to a gene: 3. DNA for the CDR3: TGTGCCAGCAGTGAATCCCACAGGGGCTCCTACAATGAGCAGTTCTTC. Translated, it gives CASSESHRGSYNEQFF.

The CDR3 here is CASSPLRGPSYYEQYF. The CDR3 DNA follows: TGTGCCAGCTCACCACTCAGGGGGCCTTCCTACTACGAGCAGTACTTC. The chain couples TRBV18 to TRBJ2-7; TRBD1 matches at 8 bases. This CDR3 region has 16 residues. The V segment lost 1 base and the J segment 3 bases; nucleotides outside the gene matches: 8. Germline-derived CDR1 and CDR2 are KGHSH and LQKENI.

J is TRBJ2-5 and V is TRBV18; D possibly corresponds to TRBD1 (6 bases). Trimming took 5 bases from V and 2 from J, leaving 9 bases between them. Per germline, CDR1 KGHSH and CDR2 LQKENI. The CDR3 runs to 13 residues. CDR3 protein: CASSTDRQETQYF. CDR3 coding DNA: TGTGCCAGCTCAACAGACAGGCAAGAGACCCAGTACTTC. The full variable domain, with the rest looked up from reference TRBV18 and TRBJ2-5, is NAGVMQNPRHLVRRRGQEARLRCSPMKGHSHVYWYRQLPEEGLKFMVYLQKENIIDESGMPKERFSAEFPKEGPSILRIQQVVRGDSAAYFCASSTDRQETQYFGPGTRLLVL.

This clone occurred once. The chain is built from TRBV27 and TRBJ1-3; 7 nucleotides match TRBD1. Germline V CDR1 and CDR2: MNHEY, SMNVEV (reference sequence). This CDR3 comprises 17 residues. Germline trimming cut 5 bases from V and 0 bases from J; bases unmatched to any gene: 10. The CDR3 DNA reads TGTGCCAGCAGTAAAAAAGGGACAGACCTCTCTGGAAACACCATATATTTT. Translating gives CASSKKGTDLSGNTIYF.

This rearrangement joins TRBV7-9 to TRBJ2-3; 9 bases match TRBD2. The CDR3 has 16 residues. V was pared by 4 bases and J by 6 bases, with 11 bases of the junction left unmatched. The germline CDR1 and CDR2 sequences are SEHNR and FQNEAQ (reference sequence). CDR3 sequence: CASSSTGRLAGDTQYF. The CDR3 bases are TGTGCCAGCAGCTCGACAGGGAGGCTAGCGGGGGATACGCAGTATTTT.

This chain connects TRBV7-9 to TRBJ2-5; TRBD1 might be the D (5 bases). This CDR3 has 11 amino acids. The ends were cut back, 8 bases at V and 3 bases at J, with 7 bases in the middle. Looked up from germline, CDR1 is SEHNR and CDR2 is FQNEAQ (reference sequence). DNA of the CDR3: TGTGCCAGCGCAGGGAAAGAGACCCAGTACTTC. It specifies CASAGKETQYF.

The J gene is TRBJ2-2, the V gene TRBV28, with 9 bases that match TRBD2. The germline gives CDR1 MDHEN, CDR2 SYDVKM. The trim removed 0 bases at V and 2 bases at J, leaving 4 bases unmatched. The CDR3 is 17 amino acids. The CDR3 protein is CASSLWPSGTNTGELFF. In DNA form, the CDR3 reads TGTGCCAGCAGTTTATGGCCTAGCGGGACCAACACCGGGGAGCTGTTTTTT.

This chain joins TRBV19 and TRBJ2-1; TRBD1 aligns across 8 bases. This CDR3 has 14 residues. The V gene end was trimmed by 3 bases and the J gene end by 7 bases; junction bases not matched to a gene: 5. Germline V gene sequence: CDR1 LNHDA, CDR2 SQIVND (reference sequence). Written as DNA, the CDR3 is TGTGCCAGTAGTATGGACAGGGTGTGGAATGAGCAGTTCTTC. Its protein is CASSMDRVWNEQFF.

V is TRBV10-2 and J is TRBJ2-7; D perhaps matches TRBD2 (5 bases). With 3 bases removed from V and 2 bases from J, the gap between germline ends came to 11 bases. This CDR3 has 14 amino acids. Germline CDR1 and CDR2: WSHSY and SAAADI. The CDR3 DNA follows: TGCGCCAGCAGTGATCGGACTGGCGCCTACGAGCAGTACTTC. Translated, it gives CASSDRTGAYEQYF.

The chain joins TRBV29-1 to TRBJ2-1; D gene ambiguous. Germline loops: CDR1 SQVTM, CDR2 ANQGSEA. This CDR3 region has 16 residues. V was trimmed by 4 bases and J by 8 bases, leaving 24 bases between them. The CDR3 protein is CSVASAAYSLTDEQFF. CDR3 bases: TGCAGCGTTGCCTCGGCAGCCTACAGCCTTACGGATGAGCAGTTCTTC.

This chain connects TRBV28 to TRBJ2-1, with D possibly being TRBD2 (6 bases). The CDR3 runs 14 residues. Germline V gene sequence: CDR1 MDHEN, CDR2 SYDVKM. Trimming pared 6 bases from V and 8 bases from J, leaving 17 bases between. The CDR3 loop is CASRRGGPVDEQFF. The CDR3 coding sequence is TGTGCCAGCAGGAGAGGAGGGCCTGTGGATGAGCAGTTCTTC.

The J gene is TRBJ2-7, the V gene TRBV7-3; 9 positions match TRBD1. Germline CDR1 reads SGHTA; CDR2 reads FQGTGA. The V and J ends lost 3 bases and 4 bases, in that order; junction bases with no gene match: 7. The CDR3 extends over 15 amino acids. The CDR3 sequence: CASSFGQGSEYEQYF. The CDR3 nucleotides are TGTGCCAGCAGCTTCGGACAGGGGTCTGAGTACGAGCAGTACTTC.

V and J are TRBV6-5 and TRBJ1-2; TRBD1 matches 7 bases. Germline V gene data show CDR1 as MNHEY and CDR2 as SVGAGI. The V gene end was trimmed by 5 bases and the J gene end by 8 bases; junction bases not matched to a gene: 5. CDR3 size: 12 residues. The CDR3 nucleotides are TGTGCCAGCAGTCGACAGGGTAGCGGCTACACCTTC. Amino acid sequence: CASSRQGSGYTF.